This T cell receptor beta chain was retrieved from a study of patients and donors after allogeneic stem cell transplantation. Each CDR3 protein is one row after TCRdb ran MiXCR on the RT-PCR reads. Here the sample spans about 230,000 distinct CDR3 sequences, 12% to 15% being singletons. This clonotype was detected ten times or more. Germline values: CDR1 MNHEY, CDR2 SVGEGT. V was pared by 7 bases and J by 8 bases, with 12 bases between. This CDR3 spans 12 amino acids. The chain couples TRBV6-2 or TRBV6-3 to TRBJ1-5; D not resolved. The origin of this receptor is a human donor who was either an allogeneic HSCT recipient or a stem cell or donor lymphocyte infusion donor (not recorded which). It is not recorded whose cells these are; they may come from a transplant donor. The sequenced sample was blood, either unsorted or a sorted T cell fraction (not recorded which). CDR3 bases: TGTGCCAGCACCAGGAGGACGGAGCCCCAGCATTTT. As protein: CASTRRTEPQHF.